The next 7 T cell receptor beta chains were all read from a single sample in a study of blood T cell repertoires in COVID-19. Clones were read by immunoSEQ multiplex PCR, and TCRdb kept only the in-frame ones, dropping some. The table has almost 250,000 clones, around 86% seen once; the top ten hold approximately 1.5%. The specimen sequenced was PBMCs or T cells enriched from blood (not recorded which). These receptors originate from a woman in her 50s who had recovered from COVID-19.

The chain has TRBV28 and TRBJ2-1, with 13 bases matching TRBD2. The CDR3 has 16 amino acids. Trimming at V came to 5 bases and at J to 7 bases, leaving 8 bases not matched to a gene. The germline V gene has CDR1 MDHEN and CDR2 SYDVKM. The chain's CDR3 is CASSLRTSGSRNEQFF. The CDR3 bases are TGTGCCAGCAGTCTACGGACTAGCGGGAGTAGAAATGAGCAGTTCTTC.

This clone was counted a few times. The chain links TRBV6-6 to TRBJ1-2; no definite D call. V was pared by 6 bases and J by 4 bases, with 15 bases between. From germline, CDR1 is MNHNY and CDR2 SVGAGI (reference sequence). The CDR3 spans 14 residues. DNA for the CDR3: TGTGCCAGCAGCCAAAGACCCCGGGGCTATGGCTACACCTTC. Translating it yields CASSQRPRGYGYTF.

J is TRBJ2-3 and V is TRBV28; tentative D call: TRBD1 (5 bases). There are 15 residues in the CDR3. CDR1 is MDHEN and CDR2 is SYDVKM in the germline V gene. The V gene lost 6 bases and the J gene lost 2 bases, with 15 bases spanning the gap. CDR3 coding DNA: TGTGCCAGCAGCCAAGCAGGGTTTTTCACAGATACGCAGTATTTT. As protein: CASSQAGFFTDTQYF.

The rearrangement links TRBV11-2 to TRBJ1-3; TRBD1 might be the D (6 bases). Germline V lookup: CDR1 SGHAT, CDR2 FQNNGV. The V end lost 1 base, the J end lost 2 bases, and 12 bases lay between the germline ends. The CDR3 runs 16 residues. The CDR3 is CASSLGGGRPGNTIYF. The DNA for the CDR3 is TGTGCCAGCAGCTTAGGCGGGGGCAGGCCTGGAAACACCATATATTTT.

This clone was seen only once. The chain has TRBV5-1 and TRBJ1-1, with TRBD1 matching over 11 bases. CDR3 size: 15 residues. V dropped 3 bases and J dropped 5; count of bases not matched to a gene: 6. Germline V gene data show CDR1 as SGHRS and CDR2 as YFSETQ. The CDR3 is CASSWGQGVGTEAFF. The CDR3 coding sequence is TGCGCCAGCAGCTGGGGACAGGGGGTAGGTACTGAAGCTTTCTTT.

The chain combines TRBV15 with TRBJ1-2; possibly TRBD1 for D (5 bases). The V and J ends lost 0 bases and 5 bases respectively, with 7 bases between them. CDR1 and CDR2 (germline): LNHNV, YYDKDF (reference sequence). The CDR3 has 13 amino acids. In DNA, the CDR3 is TGTGCCACCAGCAGAGATTCAGGGTATGGCTACACCTTC. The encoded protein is CATSRDSGYGYTF.

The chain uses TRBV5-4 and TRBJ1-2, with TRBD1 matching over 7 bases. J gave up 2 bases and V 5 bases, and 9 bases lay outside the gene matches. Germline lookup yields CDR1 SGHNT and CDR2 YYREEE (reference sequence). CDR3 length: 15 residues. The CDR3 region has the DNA TGTGCCAGCAGAATGACAGGGCCGGTGAACTATGGCTACACCTTC. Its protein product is CASRMTGPVNYGYTF.